This T cell receptor beta chain was sequenced during a study of blood T cells in healthy people across ages. General study findings and limits: Long-lived and aged donors differed, with more naive CD4+ cells and higher diversity in the long-lived.

Germline V CDR1 and CDR2: MNHNY, SVGAGI (reference sequence). This CDR3 spans 12 amino acids. V lost 6 bases and J 7 bases, leaving 12 bases between the germline ends. PBMCs were isolated at a quantity of at least 6 million per sample. This clonotype was seen only a few times. The antigen is undetermined. A second PCR, run for 7 to 11 cycles, used a sample-barcoded 5' primer plus a J-beta primer mix. Each CDR3 protein gets one entry after TCRdb re-called the 5' RACE reads with MiXCR. This sample has 750,000 to 950,000 distinct CDR3 sequences; roughly 29% occur once, and the top ten carry roughly 10%. The sample was also reused in another study, on T cells of mothers and their children. As that study records: In this cohort, donors were three healthy Caucasian mothers plus their six children. Reads obtained per mother exceeded 8.5 million TCR beta CDR3 reads, with a few million obtained per child.

Sequencing was performed on blood. The origin of this receptor is a woman aged 35 to 49 in good health. V and J are TRBV6-6 and TRBJ1-1; TRBD1 is a possible D gene (5 bases). Here the CDR3 reads CASSPDQGEAFF. The CDR3 nucleotides are TGTGCCAGCAGCCCAGATCAGGGTGAAGCTTTCTTT.